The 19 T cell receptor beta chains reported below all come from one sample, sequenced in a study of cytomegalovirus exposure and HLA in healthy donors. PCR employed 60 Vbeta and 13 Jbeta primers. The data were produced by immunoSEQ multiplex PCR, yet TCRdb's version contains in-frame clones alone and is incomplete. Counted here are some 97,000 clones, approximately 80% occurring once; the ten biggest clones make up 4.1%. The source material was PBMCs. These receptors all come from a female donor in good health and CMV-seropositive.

For the CDR3, the DNA is TGTGCCAGCAGCTCAAGGCAGGGCACTGAAGCTTTCTTT. Protein: CASSSRQGTEAFF. The V and J genes are TRBV7-2 and TRBJ1-1; TRBD1 is a possible D gene (5 bases). This CDR3 has 13 amino acids. Trimming removed 4 bases at V and 4 bases at J, with 10 bases between. In germline, CDR1 is SGHTA, CDR2 FQGNSA.

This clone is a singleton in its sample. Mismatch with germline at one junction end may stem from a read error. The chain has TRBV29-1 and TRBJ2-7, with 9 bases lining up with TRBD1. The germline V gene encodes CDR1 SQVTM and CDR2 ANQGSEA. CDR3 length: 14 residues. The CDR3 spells CSVQDRGKAYEQYF. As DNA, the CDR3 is TGCAGCGTTCAAGACAGGGGGAAGGCCTACGAGCAGTACTTC.

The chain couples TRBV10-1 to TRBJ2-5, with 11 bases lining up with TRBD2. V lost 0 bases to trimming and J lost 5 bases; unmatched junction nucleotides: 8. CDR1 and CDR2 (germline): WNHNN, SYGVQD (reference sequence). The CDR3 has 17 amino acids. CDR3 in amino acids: CASSESTTSGAPETQYF. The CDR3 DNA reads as TGCGCCAGCAGTGAGTCGACGACTAGCGGGGCCCCCGAGACCCAGTACTTC.

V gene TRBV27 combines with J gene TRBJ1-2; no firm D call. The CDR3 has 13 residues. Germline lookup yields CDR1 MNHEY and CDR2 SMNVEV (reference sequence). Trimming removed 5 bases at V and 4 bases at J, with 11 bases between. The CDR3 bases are TGTGCCAGCAGTCCGCGGGCTGCCTATGGCTACACCTTC. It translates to CASSPRAAYGYTF.

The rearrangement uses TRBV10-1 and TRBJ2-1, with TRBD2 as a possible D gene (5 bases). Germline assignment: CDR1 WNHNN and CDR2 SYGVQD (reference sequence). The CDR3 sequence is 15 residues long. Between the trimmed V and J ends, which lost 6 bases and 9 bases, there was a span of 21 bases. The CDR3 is CASSPTRYPSGEQFF. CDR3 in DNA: TGCGCCAGCAGCCCAACTAGATACCCCTCCGGTGAGCAGTTCTTC.

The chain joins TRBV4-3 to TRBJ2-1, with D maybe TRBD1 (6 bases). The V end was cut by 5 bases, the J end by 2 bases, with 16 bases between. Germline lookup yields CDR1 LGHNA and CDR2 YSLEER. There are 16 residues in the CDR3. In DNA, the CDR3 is TGCGCCAGCAGCGATATGCAGGGGTTCCCCTACAATGAGCAGTTCTTC. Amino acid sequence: CASSDMQGFPYNEQFF.

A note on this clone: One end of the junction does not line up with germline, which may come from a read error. The CDR3 nucleotides read TGTTCCAGCAGCTTAGCACCGGGTCTTCCCGGGGAGCTGTTTTTT. Translating it yields CSSSLAPGLPGELFF. The chain joins TRBV7-9 to TRBJ2-2; D gene unclear. This CDR3 region has 15 residues. Per the germline V gene, CDR1 is SEHNR and CDR2 is FQNEAQ (reference sequence). The entire variable domain, with the rest obtained from reference TRBV7-9 and TRBJ2-2, is as follows: DTGVSQNPRHKITKRGQNVTFRCDPISEHNRLYWYRQTLGQGPEFLTYFQNEAQLEKSRLLSDRFSAERPKGSFSTLEIQRTEQGDSAMYLCSSSLAPGLPGELFFGEGSRLTVL.

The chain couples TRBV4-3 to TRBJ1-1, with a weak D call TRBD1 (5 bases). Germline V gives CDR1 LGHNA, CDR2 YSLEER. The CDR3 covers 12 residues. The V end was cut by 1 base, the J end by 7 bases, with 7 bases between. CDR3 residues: CASSQVGGEAFF. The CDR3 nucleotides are TGCGCCAGCAGCCAAGTGGGGGGTGAAGCTTTCTTT.

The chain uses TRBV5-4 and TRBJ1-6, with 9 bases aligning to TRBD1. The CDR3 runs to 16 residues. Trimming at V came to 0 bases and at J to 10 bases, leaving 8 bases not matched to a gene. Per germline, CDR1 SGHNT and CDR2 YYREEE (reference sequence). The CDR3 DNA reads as TGTGCCAGCAGCTTGGTAGGGACAGGGAAAGGGTCACCCCTCCACTTT. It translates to CASSLVGTGKGSPLHF.

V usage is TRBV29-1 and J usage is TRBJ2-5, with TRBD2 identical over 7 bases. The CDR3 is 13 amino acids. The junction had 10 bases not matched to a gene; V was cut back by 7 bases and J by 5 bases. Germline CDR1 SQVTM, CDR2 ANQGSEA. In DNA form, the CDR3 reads TGCAGCGCACGGGGGGTGGGTGGGGAGACCCAGTACTTC. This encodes CSARGVGGETQYF. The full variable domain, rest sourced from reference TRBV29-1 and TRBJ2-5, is SAVISQKPSRDICQRGTSLTIQCQVDSQVTMMFWYRQQPGQSLTLIATANQGSEATYESGFVIDKFPISRPNLTFSTLTVSNMSPEDSSIYLCSARGVGGETQYFGPGTRLLVL.

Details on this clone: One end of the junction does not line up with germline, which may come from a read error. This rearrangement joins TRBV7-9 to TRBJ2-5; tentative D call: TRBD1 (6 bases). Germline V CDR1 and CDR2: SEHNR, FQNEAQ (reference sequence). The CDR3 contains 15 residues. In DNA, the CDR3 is TGTTCCAGCAGCTTAGCCCAGGGGTCCCAAGAGACCCAGTACTTC. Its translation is CSSSLAQGSQETQYF. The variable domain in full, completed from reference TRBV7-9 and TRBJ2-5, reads DTGVSQNPRHKITKRGQNVTFRCDPISEHNRLYWYRQTLGQGPEFLTYFQNEAQLEKSRLLSDRFSAERPKGSFSTLEIQRTEQGDSAMYLCSSSLAQGSQETQYFGPGTRLLVL.

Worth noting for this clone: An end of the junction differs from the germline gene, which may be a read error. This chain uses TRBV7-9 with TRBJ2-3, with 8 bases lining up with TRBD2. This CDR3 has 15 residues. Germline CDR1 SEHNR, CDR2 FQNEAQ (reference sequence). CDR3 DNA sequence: TGTTCCAGCAGCTCATTCCCCGGGAGGGCCGATACGCAGTATTTT. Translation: CSSSSFPGRADTQYF.

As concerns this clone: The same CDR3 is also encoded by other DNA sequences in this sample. The DNA of the CDR3 is TGTGCCAGCTCACCAGGTCAGGGGACTGAAGCTTTCTTT. Translation: CASSPGQGTEAFF. V gene TRBV18 combines with J gene TRBJ1-1; maybe TRBD1 (6 bases). Germline CDR1 is KGHSH and CDR2 is LQKENI. Trimming cost V 2 bases and J 5 bases, with 9 bases left between them. The CDR3 consists of 13 residues.

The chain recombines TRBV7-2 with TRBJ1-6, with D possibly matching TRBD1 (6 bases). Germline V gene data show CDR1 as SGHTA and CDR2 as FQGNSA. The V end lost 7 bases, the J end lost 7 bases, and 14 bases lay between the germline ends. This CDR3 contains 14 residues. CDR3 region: CASTSGRGNSPLHF. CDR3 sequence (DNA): TGTGCCAGCACGTCGGGCAGGGGCAATTCACCCCTCCACTTT.

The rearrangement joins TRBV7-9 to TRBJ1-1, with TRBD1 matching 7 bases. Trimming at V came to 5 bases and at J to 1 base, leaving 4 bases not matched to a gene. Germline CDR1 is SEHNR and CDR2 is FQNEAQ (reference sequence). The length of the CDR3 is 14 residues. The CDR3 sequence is CASSPDRQNTEAFF. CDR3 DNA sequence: TGTGCCAGCAGCCCGGACAGGCAGAACACTGAAGCTTTCTTT.

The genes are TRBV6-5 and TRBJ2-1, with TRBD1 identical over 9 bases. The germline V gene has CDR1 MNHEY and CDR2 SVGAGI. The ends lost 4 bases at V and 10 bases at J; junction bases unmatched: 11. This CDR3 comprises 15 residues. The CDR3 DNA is TGTGCCAGCAGTTGGGGGATTACAGGGGGCGGGGAGCAGTTCTTC. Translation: CASSWGITGGGEQFF.

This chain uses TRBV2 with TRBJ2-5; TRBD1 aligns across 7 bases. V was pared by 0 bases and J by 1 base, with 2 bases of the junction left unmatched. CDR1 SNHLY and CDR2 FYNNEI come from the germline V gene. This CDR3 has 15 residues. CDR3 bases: TGTGCCAGCAGTGAAGCGAGGGGGCCCCAAGAGACCCAGTACTTC. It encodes CASSEARGPQETQYF.

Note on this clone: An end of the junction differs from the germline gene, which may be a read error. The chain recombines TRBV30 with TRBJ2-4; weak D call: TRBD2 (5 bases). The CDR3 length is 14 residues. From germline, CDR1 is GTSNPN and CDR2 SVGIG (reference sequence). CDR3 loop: CAWSLGVAKNSQYF. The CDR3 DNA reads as TGTGCCTGGAGTCTGGGAGTAGCCAAAAACAGTCAGTACTTC.

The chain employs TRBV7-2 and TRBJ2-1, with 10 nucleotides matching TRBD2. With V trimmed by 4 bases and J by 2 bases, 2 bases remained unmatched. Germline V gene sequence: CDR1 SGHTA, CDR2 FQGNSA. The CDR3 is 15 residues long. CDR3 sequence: CASSSLAGTYNEQFF. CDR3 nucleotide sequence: TGTGCCAGCAGCTCACTAGCGGGGACCTACAATGAGCAGTTCTTC.